The rows below give T cell receptor beta chains drawn from one sample of a study of T cell repertoires in cytomegalovirus infection. Their cognate antigens are unknown. From the reads, TCRdb called clonotypes with MiXCR, one entry per CDR3 protein. This repertoire shows approximately 500,000 distinct CDR3 sequences, 30% to 40% found once; its top ten account for 17%. Here the sequenced sample was cultured PBMCs, taken from culture after CMV antigen stimulation. The source of these receptors is a human donor in good health (CMV status not recorded). Some clones in this sample may be carry-over from other donors' samples. CDR3s include the opening cysteine and the closing phenylalanine or tryptophan. The D gene is left open where the match is weak. Expanded clones are given a class, and other clones once, few, many or no size at all.

j_call d_call v_call clone_size cdr3_nt cdr3_aa
TRBJ1-4 NA TRBV10-2 NA TGCGCCAGCAGTGGAGGGGAAGCTAATGAAAAACTGTTTTTT CASSGGEANEKLFF
TRBJ1-5 TRBD1 TRBV7-9 few TGTGCCAGCAGCACGGACAGGGAGGGTTGGGGCAATCAGCCCCAGCATTTT CASSTDREGWGNQPQHF
TRBJ1-4 TRBD1 TRBV12-3/TRBV12-4 few TGTGCCAGCAGTTTACGGACAGGGGGAAATGAAAAACTGTTTTTT CASSLRTGGNEKLFF
TRBJ2-6 NA TRBV5-8 few TGTGCCAGCAGCCCGGGCCTTTTTGGGGCCAACGTCCTGACTTTC CASSPGLFGANVLTF
TRBJ1-1 NA TRBV20-1 NA TGCAGTGTCCAACCGGCGGGATTCCCAAACCAGAAAGACACTGAAGCTTTCTTT CSVQPAGFPNQKDTEAFF
TRBJ2-3 TRBD2 TRBV5-4 NA TGTGCCAGCAGCTCCAAAGCCAGCGGGGGAAAGGATACGCAGTATTTT CASSSKASGGKDTQYF
TRBJ2-5 NA TRBV6-8 NA TGTGCCAGCAGTTACCTTTCAAGTGGGGAGACCCAGTACTTC CASSYLSSGETQYF
TRBJ2-7 TRBD2 TRBV18 NA TGTGCCAGCTCACCTACTAGCGGGAGGGCCTCCGAGCAGTACTTC CASSPTSGRASEQYF
TRBJ2-5 NA TRBV7-2 few TGTGCCAGCAGCTTAGCGTGGACCCAAGGGGAGACCCAGTACTTC CASSLAWTQGETQYF
TRBJ2-2 NA TRBV12-3/TRBV12-4 few TGTGCCAGCAGCCCACGGGGGTGGACCGGGGAGCTGTTTTTT CASSPRGWTGELFF
TRBJ2-2 TRBD1 TRBV24-1 NA TGTGCCACCAGTGATCCGGGACAGGGGGTCACCGGGGAGCTGTTTTTT CATSDPGQGVTGELFF
TRBJ1-5 NA TRBV19 NA TGTGCCAGCATGACAGATACTAGCAATCAGCCCCAGCATTTT CASMTDTSNQPQHF
TRBJ1-1 NA TRBV7-2 many TGTGCCAGCAGCAGCGTGGGTCTGGGTGGCACTGAAGCTTTCTTT CASSSVGLGGTEAFF
TRBJ2-6 TRBD2 TRBV6-6 NA TGTGCCAGCAGTTCCATAGCGGGAGGCCACCGGGGGGCCAACGTCCTGACTTTC CASSSIAGGHRGANVLTF
TRBJ2-3 TRBD2 TRBV12-3/TRBV12-4 many TGTGCCAGCAGCATAAGGTTGACTAGCGGAACAGATACGCAGTATTTT CASSIRLTSGTDTQYF
TRBJ2-1 TRBD2 TRBV7-9 few TGTGCCAGCAGCTTGACTAGCGGGACTGTTCTTTGGAACAATGAGCAGTTCTTC CASSLTSGTVLWNNEQFF
TRBJ1-5 NA TRBV20-1 NA TGCAGTGCAACTGCCAGGGAGAGCTATAGCAATCAGCCCCAGCATTTT CSATARESYSNQPQHF
TRBJ2-3 TRBD2 TRBV7-8 NA TGTGCCAGCAGCTTAACGACTAGCGGGAGTGCAGATACGCAGTATTTT CASSLTTSGSADTQYF
TRBJ1-4 NA TRBV27 few TGTGCCAGCAGTTCCAGGGAGCCGCCAAATGAAAAACTGTTTTTT CASSSREPPNEKLFF
TRBJ2-1 TRBD2 TRBV12-3/TRBV12-4 many TGTGCCAGCAATCTTCGTGCGGGGGGCAATGAGCAGTTCTTC CASNLRAGGNEQFF
TRBJ2-2 TRBD1 TRBV6-2/TRBV6-3 few TGTGCCAGCCGCTTGAGGACAGGGGGCACCGGGGAGCTGTTTTTT CASRLRTGGTGELFF
TRBJ2-1 NA TRBV10-3 NA TGTGCCATCAGCCTGAAGAATGGGACTTCGGATCCTAGAGAGCAGTTCTTC CAISLKNGTSDPREQFF
TRBJ2-3 NA TRBV27 NA TGTGCCAGCAGACCTAACGGTATAGGGCAGGGCATAACAGATACGCAGTATTTT CASRPNGIGQGITDTQYF
TRBJ1-2 TRBD1 TRBV19 NA TGTGCCAGTAGTATAGAGGCAGGGGGCCGATATGGCTACACCTTC CASSIEAGGRYGYTF
TRBJ1-5 NA TRBV12-3/TRBV12-4 few TGTGCCAGCAGTGCCATTGGCAGACATCAGCCCCAGCATTTT CASSAIGRHQPQHF
TRBJ2-1 NA TRBV12-3/TRBV12-4 NA TGTGCCAGCAGTCCTCTAGGCTACAATGAGCAGTTCTTC CASSPLGYNEQFF
TRBJ2-1 NA TRBV7-2 few TGTGCCAGCAGCTTGACCCAGGGGAATGAGCAGTTCTTC CASSLTQGNEQFF
TRBJ2-3 NA TRBV5-4 NA TGTGCCAGCAGCCCGAGCGGGCTTGGCCCTTCGGGCACAGATACGCAGTATTTT CASSPSGLGPSGTDTQYF
TRBJ2-1 NA TRBV24-1 NA TGTGCCACCAGTGATGGACAGTCCGATGTACAGGATGAGCAGTTCTTC CATSDGQSDVQDEQFF
TRBJ2-1 NA TRBV6-5 NA TGTGCCAGCACCACGCGGACTACAGAGCAGTTCTTC CASTTRTTEQFF
TRBJ2-2 TRBD1 TRBV6-8 NA TGTGCCAGCAGTTACTCCCCCGACAGGGTTAAGGCCGGGGAGCTGTTTTTT CASSYSPDRVKAGELFF
TRBJ1-5 TRBD1 TRBV29-1 many TGCAGCGTTGCAGGGGGGGGTAGCAATCAGCCCCAGCATTTT CSVAGGGSNQPQHF
TRBJ1-1 NA TRBV7-2 many TGTGCCAGCAGTAAAGGAGGCAGTAGCACTGAAGCTTTCTTT CASSKGGSSTEAFF
TRBJ2-5 TRBD2 TRBV27 few TGTGCCAGCAGTTTAGGGGAGGGGGAGACCCAGTACTTC CASSLGEGETQYF
TRBJ2-1 NA TRBV6-2/TRBV6-3 NA TGTGCCAGCAGTTACCCCCACAGAGAGCAGTTCTTC CASSYPHREQFF
TRBJ2-7 TRBD1 TRBV28 many TGTGCCAGCAGCCTGACAGGGGAGCGGAACGAGCAGTACTTC CASSLTGERNEQYF
TRBJ2-1 NA TRBV28 few TGTGCCAGCAGTTTGGCTCAGATCGGGGGAGATGAGCAGTTCTTC CASSLAQIGGDEQFF
TRBJ2-2 TRBD2 TRBV7-2 many TGTGCCAGCAGTTTCGGCCTAGCGGGAACCGGGGAGCTGTTTTTT CASSFGLAGTGELFF
TRBJ2-3 NA TRBV9 NA TGTGCCAGCAGCGTCACTAGCTCAGATACGCAGTATTTT CASSVTSSDTQYF
TRBJ2-5 TRBD2 TRBV25-1 NA TGTGCCAGCGCCCTAGCGGGAGGGCGGGGCCAAGAGACCCAGTACTTC CASALAGGRGQETQYF
TRBJ2-7 NA TRBV7-2 NA TGTGCCAGCAGCTTTGGGCGGGACTCTATTTACGAGCAGTACTTC CASSFGRDSIYEQYF
TRBJ2-6 NA TRBV11-2 NA TGTGCCAGCAGATACGCCAGGGTTGCGGGGGCCAACGTCCTGACTTTC CASRYARVAGANVLTF
TRBJ1-3 NA TRBV13 NA TGTGCCAGCAGCCTTGCCCGGGCTGGAAACACCATATATTTT CASSLARAGNTIYF
TRBJ2-2 NA TRBV19 NA TGTGCCAGTAGATCTATAGGGACCGCGGGGGGGGAGCTGTTTTTT CASRSIGTAGGELFF
TRBJ2-2 TRBD2 TRBV15 NA TGTGCCACCAGCAGCGGACTAGCAGCGAACACCGGGGAGCTGTTTTTT CATSSGLAANTGELFF
TRBJ1-1 NA TRBV5-4 once TGTGCCAGCAGCCACCCAGCCCGGGGGAACACTGAAGCTTTCTTT CASSHPARGNTEAFF
TRBJ2-5 NA TRBV6-2/TRBV6-3 NA TGTGCCAGCAGCCCGAGTTCGGGCGCCGGGACCCAGTACTTC CASSPSSGAGTQYF
TRBJ2-1 TRBD2 TRBV10-3 NA TGTGCCGTGTCCGGGACTAGCGCCTACAATGAGCAGTTCTTC CAVSGTSAYNEQFF
TRBJ1-1 NA TRBV6-1 few TGTGCCAGCAGTTTGACAGTCATGAACACTGAAGCTTTCTTT CASSLTVMNTEAFF
TRBJ2-1 NA TRBV9 NA TGTGCCAGCAGCGCCGTCGGCGTATCCTACAATGAGCAGTTCTTC CASSAVGVSYNEQFF
TRBJ2-5 TRBD2 TRBV6-1 few TGTGCCAGCAGCACTATGGGACTAGCGGGAGAGACCCAGTACTTC CASSTMGLAGETQYF
TRBJ2-2 TRBD2 TRBV2 NA TGTGCCAGCAGTGAAACTAGCGGGAGTACCGGGGAGCTGTTTTTT CASSETSGSTGELFF
TRBJ2-5 TRBD1 TRBV29-1 NA TGCAGCGTTGGTGGTGTGAGGGGGCCCCAAGAGACCCAGTACTTC CSVGGVRGPQETQYF
TRBJ2-5 TRBD1 TRBV24-1 many TGTGCCACCAGTGATTTTCGGACAGGGGGCTACCAAGAGACCCAGTACTTC CATSDFRTGGYQETQYF
TRBJ2-2 NA TRBV7-9 NA TGTGCCAGCAGCGGACCGGTCAGGGCCACCGGGGAGCTGTTTTTT CASSGPVRATGELFF
TRBJ2-3 TRBD2 TRBV2 NA TGTGCCAGCACAGGGGGACTAGCTCCTGTTAGGGATACGCAGTATTTT CASTGGLAPVRDTQYF
TRBJ2-1 TRBD2 TRBV7-8 few TGTGCCAGCAGCGCCGGACTAGCGGCCATCAATGAGCAGTTCTTC CASSAGLAAINEQFF
TRBJ2-1 NA TRBV7-9 many TGTGCCAGCAGCTACGGCAGGGAGTCCTACAATGAGCAGTTCTTC CASSYGRESYNEQFF